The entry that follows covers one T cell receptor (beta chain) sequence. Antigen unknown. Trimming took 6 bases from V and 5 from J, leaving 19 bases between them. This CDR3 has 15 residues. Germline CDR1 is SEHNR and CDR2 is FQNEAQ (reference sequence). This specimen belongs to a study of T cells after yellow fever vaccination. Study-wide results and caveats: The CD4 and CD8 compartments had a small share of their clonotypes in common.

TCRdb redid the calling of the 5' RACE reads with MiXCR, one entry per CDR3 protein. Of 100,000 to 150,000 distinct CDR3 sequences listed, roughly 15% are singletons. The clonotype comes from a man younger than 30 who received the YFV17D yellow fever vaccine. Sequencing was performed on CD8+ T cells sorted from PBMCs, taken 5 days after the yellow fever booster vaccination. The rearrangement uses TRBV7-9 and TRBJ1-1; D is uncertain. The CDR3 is CASRPKYRLGTEAFF. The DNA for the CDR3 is TGTGCCAGCAGGCCTAAGTACAGACTTGGGACTGAAGCTTTCTTT.